Listed here are 16 T cell receptor beta chains from one sample, sequenced in a study of shared clonotypes between healthy human individuals. The data were produced by immunoSEQ multiplex PCR, yet TCRdb's version contains in-frame clones alone and is incomplete. The sample consists of about 2.2 million clones, approximately 92% of them appearing once. CD45RO-negative cells were positively selected for CCR7, leaving out terminally differentiated effector memory CD45RA+ cells. The sequencing input was naive CD8+ T cells from PBMCs. The receptors originated from a man younger than 35 in good health. Some clones in this sample may be carry-over from other donors' samples.

Notes on this clone: This specimen includes other DNA sequences encoding the same CDR3. This sequence joins TRBV6-5 and TRBJ1-2; TRBD1 aligns across 9 bases. V gave up 0 bases and J gave up 5 bases; unmatched junction bases: 4. The length of the CDR3 is 15 residues. Germline V gene data show CDR1 as MNHEY and CDR2 as SVGAGI. CDR3 coding DNA: TGTGCCAGCAGTTACTCCCGGACAGGGGTTTATGGCTACACCTTC. Amino acids: CASSYSRTGVYGYTF.

The chain has TRBV30 and TRBJ1-3, with 8 bases fitting TRBD1. J lost 5 bases, V lost 6 bases, and 12 bases had no gene match. This CDR3 is built from 15 residues. The germline V gene has CDR1 GTSNPN and CDR2 SVGIG (reference sequence). The CDR3 protein is CACTATGARRNTIYF. The DNA of the CDR3 is TGTGCCTGTACAGCGACAGGGGCAAGACGAAACACCATATATTTT.

CDR3 region: CASTLTGGHEKLFF. The CDR3, as DNA: TGTGCCAGCACCTTAACAGGGGGCCACGAAAAACTGTTTTTT. The rearrangement joins TRBV28 to TRBJ1-4, with 9 nucleotides matching TRBD1. The CDR3 has 14 amino acids. The germline gives CDR1 MDHEN, CDR2 SYDVKM. V lost 7 bases, J lost 8 bases, and 8 bases stayed unmatched.

The chain has TRBV19 and TRBJ1-1, with D perhaps matching TRBD1 (5 bases). The CDR3 totals 14 residues. Trimming took 5 bases from V and 5 from J, leaving 15 bases between them. Germline values: CDR1 LNHDA, CDR2 SQIVND (reference sequence). The CDR3 DNA reads TGTGCCAGTAGTGGCCGTGCAGGGAGTACTGAAGCTTTCTTT. Encoded protein: CASSGRAGSTEAFF.

The chain combines TRBV28 with TRBJ1-1; 9 bases align to TRBD1. Trimming cost V 6 bases and J 4 bases; bases outside gene matches: 6. The CDR3 spans 14 residues. Per the germline V gene, CDR1 is MDHEN and CDR2 is SYDVKM. This CDR3 is CASRFDRGSTEAFF. The CDR3 DNA reads TGTGCCAGCAGATTCGACAGGGGGTCCACTGAAGCTTTCTTT.

Concerning this clone: The same CDR3 can be traced to other DNA sequences in this sample. The rearrangement uses TRBV6-5 and TRBJ1-1, with D uncertain. The V end lost 5 bases, the J end lost 2 bases, and 9 bases lay between the germline ends. The CDR3 covers 13 residues. The V gene's germline CDR1 is MNHEY and CDR2 SVGAGI. CDR3 in amino acids: CASSSGLNTEAFF. The CDR3 DNA reads as TGTGCCAGCAGTAGCGGCCTTAACACTGAAGCTTTCTTT.

The V gene is TRBV21-1, the J gene TRBJ2-1; TRBD2 is the table's D call and was not checked against the DNA. TRBV21-1 is recorded as a pseudogene. CDR3 length equals 19 residues. CDR3 DNA sequence: TGTGCCAGCAGCCCATGGGGACTAGCGGGAGTTAGTTCTCGGAATGAGCAGTTCTTC. This gives the protein CASSPWGLAGVSSRNEQFF.

The genes are TRBV5-6 and TRBJ1-1; TRBD1 might be the D (5 bases). The CDR3 has 14 amino acids. V dropped 0 bases and J dropped 7 bases, with 13 bases sitting between them. Germline V gene data show CDR1 as SGHDT and CDR2 as YYEEEE. The DNA for the CDR3 is TGTGCCAGCAGCTTGGGGGGGAATAATGGTGAAGCTTTCTTT. It specifies CASSLGGNNGEAFF.

This chain joins TRBV29-1 and TRBJ1-4; D not certain. Trimming cost V 0 bases and J 1 base, with 12 bases left between them. The CDR3 consists of 16 residues. CDR1 and CDR2 from the germline V gene are SQVTM and ANQGSEA. The DNA for the CDR3 is TGCAGCGTTGAAGATGGCACAGACCGAACTAATGAAAAACTGTTTTTT. This translates into CSVEDGTDRTNEKLFF.

The chain joins TRBV19 to TRBJ1-4; D not resolved. Germline V CDR1 and CDR2: LNHDA, SQIVND (reference sequence). V was cut by 5 bases and J by 8 bases, with 12 bases left in between. The CDR3 loop spans 13 amino acids. CDR3: CASSFAEMEKLFF. The CDR3 DNA sequence: TGTGCCAGTAGTTTTGCGGAGATGGAAAAACTGTTTTTT.

The V call is TRBV6-1, the J call TRBJ2-3; D remains unclear. The CDR3 has 13 residues. Per the germline V gene, CDR1 is MNHNS and CDR2 is SASEGT. Trimming left V 8 bases short and J 0 bases short, with 9 bases between. This CDR3 reads CASEDHSTDTQYF. CDR3 coding DNA: TGTGCCAGCGAGGACCATAGCACAGATACGCAGTATTTT.

The CDR3 reads CASSKSGAQLGELFF. The CDR3 DNA sequence: TGCGCCAGCAGCAAAAGCGGTGCCCAGCTCGGGGAGCTGTTTTTT. V usage is TRBV4-1 and J usage is TRBJ2-2, with D perhaps TRBD2 (5 bases). With 5 bases removed from V and 7 bases from J, the gap between germline ends came to 17 bases. CDR3 length: 15 residues. CDR1 is MGHRA, CDR2 YSYEKL, per germline.

Worth noting for this clone: Other DNA sequences within the sample encode an identical CDR3. The chain has TRBV4-2 and TRBJ2-7; TRBD2 matches 9 bases. The CDR3 is made up of 14 amino acids. Trimming removed 4 bases from V and 4 bases from J; junction bases left unmatched: 5. From germline, CDR1 is LGHNA and CDR2 YNFKEQ. CDR3 coding DNA: TGTGCCAGCAGCCCGACTAGCGGTCGGTACGAGCAGTACTTC. Translation: CASSPTSGRYEQYF.

The chain combines TRBV5-1 with TRBJ1-2, with a tentative D call TRBD1 (5 bases). Germline V CDR1 and CDR2: SGHRS, YFSETQ. The CDR3 totals 14 residues. Between the trimmed V and J ends, which lost 0 bases and 2 bases, there was a span of 8 bases. CDR3 in DNA: TGCGCCAGCAGCTTGGCCGGGGGGAACTATGGCTACACCTTC. Its translation is CASSLAGGNYGYTF.

This clone was recorded only once. The V gene is TRBV19, the J gene TRBJ1-3; D gene ambiguous. Germline V gene data show CDR1 as LNHDA and CDR2 as SQIVND (reference sequence). Between the trimmed V and J ends, which lost 1 base and 5 bases, there was a span of 9 bases. This CDR3 contains 14 residues. CDR3 nucleotides: TGTGCCAGTAGTATAGGGACCGCGAGAAACACCATATATTTT. Translation: CASSIGTARNTIYF.

The rearrangement uses TRBV23-1 and TRBJ2-5, with 7 bases lining up with TRBD2. TRBV23-1 falls under the ORF class, with uncertain function. V was pared by 0 bases and J by 5 bases, with 9 bases of the junction left unmatched. This CDR3 has 16 residues. CDR3 DNA sequence: TGCGCCAGCAGTCAATCCGGGACTACCATGACCGAGACCCAGTACTTC. Residues: CASSQSGTTMTETQYF.